This TCR beta chain is drawn from a study of T cell changes during pregnancy in multiple sclerosis. The repertoire was sequenced with immunoSEQ multiplex PCR; TCRdb's copy has only in-frame clones and lacks some. The table has around 66,000 clones, roughly 90% seen once. V was cut by 3 bases and J by 4 bases, with 11 bases left in between. The CDR3 length is 14 residues. From germline, CDR1 is SGDLS and CDR2 YYNGEE. The sequence was obtained from a female donor in good health, enrolled as a control in a pregnancy study. The starting material was peripheral blood, obtained in the first trimester of pregnancy. The rearrangement links TRBV9 to TRBJ1-3; D possibly corresponds to TRBD1 (6 bases). CDR3 residues: CASSARQDGNTIYF. CDR3 DNA: TGTGCCAGCAGCGCCAGACAGGACGGAAACACCATATATTTT.